This TCR beta chain originates from a study of T-cell memory formation after mild COVID-19. The CDR3 sequence is 16 residues long. In germline, CDR1 is PRHDT, CDR2 FYEKMQ (reference sequence). V lost 4 bases to trimming and J lost 2 bases, with 17 bases between them. Each CDR3 protein is one row after TCRdb ran MiXCR on the 5' RACE reads. The sample includes approximately 560,000 distinct CDR3 sequences, 17% of them seen just once. The sequence derives from an adult woman who had mild COVID-19 (a few samples of this study predate the infection). Cell type and time point are not known. The sequenced sample consisted of PBMCs or a T cell subset sorted from them (not recorded which). The genes are TRBV13 and TRBJ1-1; a weak D match, TRBD1 (5 bases). The CDR3 DNA is TGTGCCAGCAGCTCGACAGCTAGGAGGTTTAACACTGAAGCTTTCTTT. It codes for CASSSTARRFNTEAFF.